Described below is a single TCR beta chain sequence and its context. Antigen: not known. Each diagnosis was determined on the basis of clinical symptoms, serum thyroxine, TRAb, thyroid ultrasound and orbital computed tomography. Sampling more than 9 ml of fresh peripheral blood provided the PBMCs. The data originate from a study of Graves' ophthalmopathy and Graves' hyperthyroidism. Regarding the study as a whole: Most thyroid clonotypes with frequency above 0.001 were detected in blood too. At about 69% sensitivity and approximately 72% specificity, the model predicted progression of the ophthalmopathy.

CDR3 regions of TCR beta were amplified from RNA transcripts. First-round RT-PCR used HTBI primers; second-round multiplex PCR followed. TCRdb reanalysed the multiplex PCR reads using MiXCR and keeps one entry per CDR3 protein. The sample lists 650,000 to 900,000 distinct CDR3 sequences, roughly two fifths occurring once. Germline V gene sequence: CDR1 SNHLY, CDR2 FYNNEI. V lost 4 bases, J lost 2 bases, and 14 bases lay in between. This CDR3 has 15 residues. The clonotype originates from an adult man with Graves' ophthalmopathy. Sequenced material: peripheral blood. This chain uses TRBV2 with TRBJ2-5, with unresolved D. CDR3 coding DNA: TGTGCCAGCAGTGTGGAACAGACCCGACAAGAGACCCAGTACTTC. It encodes CASSVEQTRQETQYF.